The sequence of this T cell receptor beta chain was determined in a study of T cells after yellow fever vaccination (dated 2019 in TCRdb). Background for the entire study: Memory subsets (EM, EMRA, CM and Tscm) were sorted on a BD FACS Aria III using CD3, CD45RA, CCR7 and CD95 staining. To track T-cell clones before and after primary and booster YFV17D yellow fever vaccination, bulk TCR alpha and beta repertoires were sequenced longitudinally. Blood samples were taken at several timepoints before and after primary and secondary immunization, and bulk PBMC replicates and cell subsets were isolated. Libraries from fractions with low cell numbers were prepared with the SMART-Seq v4 Ultra Low Input RNA kit. Memory subsets were sorted on days 0, 15 and 45 and at 18 months following primary vaccination, and on days 0, 15 and 45 following the 30-year booster. Two healthy male donors, one aged 18 to 30 and one aged 30 to 40 years, made up the cohort. What the work shows at the level of the full study, not this receptor alone: In the sorted memory subsets on day 0, nearly all of the vaccine-responding clonotypes fell below detection. A small share of clonotypes was detected in both CD4 and CD8 compartments, with the overlap likely arising from convergent recombination. After the booster, most of the clones that had expanded following primary vaccination were detected again (approximately 96% of CD4 and around 90% of CD8), which suggests that memory was broadly maintained. The secondary T-cell response was found to be weaker but faster than the primary response, with a peak reached on day 5 rather than on day 15. Because only a couple of donors were included in the study, the extent to which the findings can be generalized is limited. Computational filtering was needed because FACS-sorted repertoires could contain abundant contaminating clonotypes from the bulk population.

The V end loses 2 bases and the J end loses 5 bases, and a stretch of 9 bases separates them. CDR3 length: 14 amino acids, cysteine to phenylalanine. Solely the CDR3 DNA is kept, with 42 bases framed from the first base. From the germline V gene, CDR1 is SGHTA and CDR2 is FQGNSA. Synthesis of TCR cDNA relied on 5'RACE template switching, a step that introduced a universal primer site along with unique molecular identifiers. Priming for cDNA synthesis came from both the TCR alpha and TCR beta constant segments. Library amplification used two PCR steps, and the second PCR step added sample barcodes and sequencing adapters. Sequencing of libraries was done on Illumina HiSeq 2500 (2x100 bp) or NovaSeq (2x150 bp). Turning to the authors' computational methods: Demultiplexing of reads and collapsing into UMI consensus sequences were performed with MIGEC, and V(D)J alignment was carried out with MiXCR. Vaccine-responding clonotypes were defined with edgeR using replicate PBMC samples, requiring FDR below 0.01 and a log2 fold change above 5 up to day 15. Each bulk clonotype received a CD4 or CD8 identity based on whether the sequenced CD4 or CD8 repertoire contained that clonotype at higher abundance. Clonotype frequencies in memory subsets were weighted by FACS-sorted cell numbers to estimate each clone's distribution across memory phenotypes. The public sequencing data were trimmed at Q25 with fastp and processed into clonotypes with MiXCR by TCRdb, which kept only in-frame beta chains. Rows are combined by CDR3 protein, so each entry shows the most common genes and DNA. What appears here as the V and J calls and clone size reflects TCRdb's work, not the paper's. The sample table shows about 45,000 distinct CDR3 sequences, and more than 6% are seen once. The top ten constitute roughly a tenth of the sample.

The treatment or condition label, read with the paper, signifies: live attenuated yellow fever vaccine strain. A standard Ficoll-Paque protocol was used to isolate PBMCs from peripheral blood. RNA from sorted memory subsets was extracted with the RNeasy Micro Kit. This clonotype was counted a few times. No per-base quality is available; no much larger clone lies one base away. The chain uses TRBV7-2 and TRBJ1-4; confidence is insufficient to name the D gene. The sequence came from a man under 40 who received the YFV17D yellow fever vaccine. Source: PBMCs, either bulk or a sorted T-cell subset (CD4+, CD8+, memory, or dextramer-sorted; not recorded which), taken 45 days after the yellow fever booster vaccination. At the DNA level, the sequence is TGTGCCAGCAGCTTAACCAGAAAGAATGAAAAACTGTTTTTT. It translates to CASSLTRKNEKLFF.